The 3 T cell receptor beta chains reported below all come from one sample, sequenced in a study of T cell responses to AZD1222 COVID-19 vaccine. TCRdb keeps only in-frame clones here, not all; method: immunoSEQ multiplex PCR. The data contain around 160,000 clones, roughly four fifths of them singletons. This sample comprised peripheral blood, obtained on day 0 of MenACWY control vaccination. The receptors here all came from an adult in good health.

This chain joins TRBV19 and TRBJ2-7; D ambiguous. This CDR3 is 14 amino acids long. Germline loops: CDR1 LNHDA, CDR2 SQIVND (reference sequence). The ends were cut back, 5 bases at V and 0 bases at J, with 11 bases in the middle. CDR3 sequence reads: CASSLTASSYEQYF. CDR3 DNA: TGTGCCAGTAGTTTGACGGCGAGCTCCTACGAGCAGTACTTC.

The chain employs TRBV7-8 and TRBJ2-3; 11 bases map to TRBD2. V gave up 4 bases and J gave up 0 bases; unmatched junction bases: 18. Per the germline V gene, CDR1 is SGHVS and CDR2 is FQNEAQ. This CDR3 has 21 amino acids. The CDR3 DNA follows: TGTGCCAGCAGCTCACACGGCATTGCTAGCGGGGGGCTAGTTAGCACAGATACGCAGTATTTT. Translated: CASSSHGIASGGLVSTDTQYF.

This clone has a single count. V is TRBV2 and J is TRBJ2-5; D is perhaps TRBD2 (6 bases). V shed 2 bases and J shed 2 bases, with 21 bases lying between them. Germline V gives CDR1 SNHLY, CDR2 FYNNEI. The CDR3 length is 18 residues. The CDR3 DNA reads as TGTGCCAGCAGTGAAAACCCGGCGGGAATCCCGCAACAAGAGACCCAGTACTTC. This sequence encodes CASSENPAGIPQQETQYF.